A single sample gave rise to the 18 T cell receptor beta chains below, sequenced in a study of CD8+CD57+ T cells in acquired aplastic anemia. By flow cytometry, patients selected for sequencing had shown an expansion of CD8+CD57+ cells. Investigators profiled TCR beta VDJ and CDR3 from genomic DNA template. TCRdb fed the reads into MiXCR, producing one record per CDR3 protein. The profile shows approximately 150,000 distinct CDR3 sequences, about 70% of them singletons. The sequenced material came from sorted CD4+, CD8+, or CD8+CD57+ T cells (not recorded which) from PBMCs. The receptors stem from a human donor with aplastic anemia.

The chain recombines TRBV24-1 with TRBJ2-1; D unresolved. Germline-derived CDR1 and CDR2 are KGHDR and SFDVKD. The germline V and J ends were trimmed by 2 bases and 3 bases, with 1 base remaining between them. This CDR3 has 12 amino acids. The CDR3 reads CATSDYYNEQFF. The CDR3 bases are TGTGCCACCAGTGATTACTACAATGAGCAGTTCTTC.

There are many counts of this clonotype. In DNA form, the CDR3 reads TGTGCCACCAGCAGAGATTCGGTGGACAGGGTTGGAAACACCATATATTTT. Amino acids: CATSRDSVDRVGNTIYF. The rearrangement links TRBV15 to TRBJ1-3; TRBD1 agrees at 8 bases. The CDR3 is made up of 17 amino acids. The germline gives CDR1 LNHNV, CDR2 YYDKDF (reference sequence). Trimming removed 0 bases from V and 3 bases from J; junction bases left unmatched: 7.

The chain uses TRBV7-2 and TRBJ1-4; a weak D match, TRBD1 (5 bases). Germline assignment: CDR1 SGHTA and CDR2 FQGNSA. CDR3 length equals 14 residues. V dropped 5 bases and J dropped 3 bases, with 10 bases sitting between them. The CDR3 DNA reads as TGTGCCAGCAGCCAGGGACTGCCTAATGAAAAACTGTTTTTT. Its protein is CASSQGLPNEKLFF.

This clonotype was seen only once. The J gene is TRBJ1-5, the V gene TRBV19, with no clear D. With 1 base removed from V and 5 bases from J, the gap between germline ends came to 15 bases. This CDR3 is built from 16 residues. Germline V gene data show CDR1 as LNHDA and CDR2 as SQIVND (reference sequence). CDR3 sequence: CASSIGNLEADQPQHF. The CDR3 nucleotides read TGTGCCAGTAGTATAGGAAATCTGGAGGCGGATCAGCCCCAGCATTTT.

This clonotype was found a few times. The chain links TRBV10-3 to TRBJ2-7, with D possibly TRBD1 on 5 matching bases. Germline values: CDR1 ENHRY, CDR2 SYGVKD. V lost 6 bases and J 4 bases, leaving 10 bases between the germline ends. This CDR3 has 12 residues. The CDR3 sequence: CAISQGQYEQYF. CDR3 in DNA: TGTGCCATCAGCCAAGGACAATACGAGCAGTACTTC.

The chain carries TRBV29-1 and TRBJ2-7; possibly TRBD1 for D (6 bases). The CDR3 consists of 15 residues. The V end was cut by 2 bases, the J end by 6 bases, with 20 bases between. The germline V gene encodes CDR1 SQVTM and CDR2 ANQGSEA. The chain's CDR3 is CSVETGQKADPEQYF. CDR3 DNA: TGCAGCGTTGAAACCGGACAGAAAGCAGACCCCGAGCAGTACTTC.

This clonotype came up a few times. V is TRBV7-8 and J is TRBJ2-7; the match to TRBD2 covers 11 bases. With 3 bases clipped from V and 6 bases from J, the junction kept 4 bases outside the gene matches. Germline values: CDR1 SGHVS, CDR2 FQNEAQ. The CDR3 extends over 14 amino acids. For the CDR3, the DNA is TGTGCCAGCAGCTTCGTAGCGGGAGGGAGCGAGCAGTACTTC. Protein sequence: CASSFVAGGSEQYF.

V and J are TRBV20-1 and TRBJ2-5; TRBD2 agrees at 12 bases. The DNA end is a closer match to TRBJ2-7, so the J assignment may be wrong. Per germline, CDR1 DFQATT and CDR2 SNEGSKA (reference sequence). There are 14 residues in the CDR3. The CDR3 DNA follows: TGCAGTGCCAAGGGACTAGCGGGCCCCTACGAGCAGTACTTC. This translates into CSAKGLAGPYEQYF.

Only one count was recorded for this clonotype. This chain joins TRBV2 and TRBJ2-1; either TRBD1 or TRBD2 may fit D (5 bases each). Trimming pared 7 bases from V and 8 bases from J, leaving 15 bases between. CDR1 is SNHLY, CDR2 FYNNEI, per germline. This CDR3 spans 13 amino acids. The CDR3 DNA follows: TGTGCCAGCACTCCTGAGGTGGGGGATGAGCAGTTCTTC. Protein product: CASTPEVGDEQFF.

The genes are TRBV24-1 and TRBJ1-1, with D possibly TRBD1 on 6 matching bases. Trimming took 3 bases from V and 4 from J, leaving 14 bases between them. CDR3 length: 15 residues. From germline, CDR1 is KGHDR and CDR2 SFDVKD. DNA for the CDR3: TGTGCCACCAGTGATAAAGGGGGTCTGAGCACTGAAGCTTTCTTT. Protein sequence: CATSDKGGLSTEAFF.

This rearrangement joins TRBV7-8 to TRBJ1-5; D is uncertain. Germline V lookup: CDR1 SGHVS, CDR2 FQNEAQ. The CDR3 is 13 amino acids. V lost 5 bases and J lost 4, with 9 bases in between. The CDR3 region has the DNA TGTGCCAGCAGCCAAGGGAGGAATCAGCCCCAGCATTTT. Translating gives CASSQGRNQPQHF. Supplemented by reference TRBV7-8 and TRBJ1-5, the full variable domain reads GAGVSQSPRYKVAKRGQDVALRCDPISGHVSLFWYQQALGQGPEFLTYFQNEAQLDKSGLPSDRFFAERPEGSVSTLKIQRTQQEDSAVYLCASSQGRNQPQHFGDGTRLSIL.

This rearrangement joins TRBV20-1 to TRBJ1-2; D possibly corresponds to TRBD1 (5 bases). Germline CDR1 reads DFQATT; CDR2 reads SNEGSKA (reference sequence). This CDR3 is 15 amino acids long. V lost 3 bases and J 4 bases, leaving 18 bases between the germline ends. CDR3 nucleotides: TGCAGTGCTAGCCGATTGACAGCTTATCTCTATGGCTACACCTTC. Translation gives CSASRLTAYLYGYTF.

The chain links TRBV24-1 to TRBJ2-1; D could derive from TRBD1 or TRBD2 (6 bases each). Germline V lookup: CDR1 KGHDR, CDR2 SFDVKD. This CDR3 has 17 amino acids. The V end lost 6 bases, the J end lost 0 bases, and 17 bases lay between the germline ends. CDR3 nucleotide sequence: TGTGCCACCAGTACTAGCAGGGGACAAAGCTCCTACAATGAGCAGTTCTTC. It yields the protein CATSTSRGQSSYNEQFF.

V usage is TRBV20-1 and J usage is TRBJ2-7; perhaps TRBD2 as D (6 bases). There are 13 residues in the CDR3. Trimming removed 5 bases at V and 0 bases at J, with 11 bases between. Germline V gene data show CDR1 as DFQATT and CDR2 as SNEGSKA (reference sequence). CDR3 protein: CSASGTGSYEQYF. The CDR3 DNA reads TGCAGTGCTTCCGGGACTGGCTCCTACGAGCAGTACTTC.

V and J are TRBV20-1 and TRBJ2-7; TRBD2 matches 12 bases. The J segment lost 7 bases and the V segment lost 6 bases, leaving 7 bases of the junction unmatched. Germline lookup yields CDR1 DFQATT and CDR2 SNEGSKA (reference sequence). The CDR3 is 13 residues long. The CDR3 nucleotides are TGCAGTGCCCGGGGGACTAGCGGGTTTGAGCAGTACTTC. It yields the protein CSARGTSGFEQYF.

The CDR3 DNA follows: TGTGCCACCAGCAGGAGTTGGGGGATGAATGAGCAGTTCTTC. It yields the protein CATSRSWGMNEQFF. The rearrangement joins TRBV15 to TRBJ2-1; either TRBD1 or TRBD2 may fit D (5 bases each). Trimming stripped 3 bases from V and 7 bases from J, with 13 bases between. Germline V gene data show CDR1 as LNHNV and CDR2 as YYDKDF (reference sequence). This CDR3 has 14 amino acids.

This chain links TRBV2 with TRBJ1-1; 8 bases are shared with TRBD1. This CDR3 has 14 amino acids. The germline V gene has CDR1 SNHLY and CDR2 FYNNEI. The junction had 4 bases not matched to a gene; V was cut back by 6 bases and J by 1 base. The CDR3: CASSFQGANTEAFF. CDR3 DNA sequence: TGTGCCAGCAGCTTCCAGGGGGCGAACACTGAAGCTTTCTTT. The full variable domain, in which reference TRBV2 and TRBJ1-1 provide the parts outside the CDR3, is EPEVTQTPSHQVTQMGQEVILRCVPISNHLYFYWYRQILGQKVEFLVSFYNNEISEKSEIFDDQFSVERPDGSNFTLKIRSTKLEDSAMYFCASSFQGANTEAFFGQGTRLTVV.

The chain uses TRBV24-1 and TRBJ2-3; no reliable D call. CDR1 is KGHDR, CDR2 SFDVKD, per germline. The CDR3 length is 14 residues. V was pared by 5 bases and J by 4 bases, with 12 bases between. The CDR3 spells CATSGSYDADTQYF. CDR3 bases: TGTGCCACCAGTGGGAGCTACGACGCAGATACGCAGTATTTT.